The 32 T cell receptor beta chains presented below share a single source sample, sequenced in a study of T-cell memory formation after mild COVID-19. Each CDR3 protein gets one entry after TCRdb re-called the 5' RACE reads with MiXCR. The sample has 150,000 to 200,000 distinct CDR3 sequences, roughly 11% seen once. Sequencing was carried out using PBMCs or a T cell subset sorted from them (not recorded which). The receptors shown here come from a man aged 18-30 years who had mild COVID-19 (a few samples of this study predate the infection). Cell type and time point are not known.

V usage is TRBV7-9 and J usage is TRBJ1-4; 8 bases are shared with TRBD1. The CDR3 sequence is 14 residues long. CDR1 is SEHNR, CDR2 FQNEAQ, per germline (reference sequence). The ends lost 4 bases at V and 8 bases at J; junction bases unmatched: 6. CDR3 DNA sequence: TGTGCCAGCAGCTCGTCCAGGGGGCAGGAAAAACTGTTTTTT. The encoded protein is CASSSSRGQEKLFF.

This clonotype was counted between two and nine times. The gene calls are TRBV5-4 and TRBJ2-3; 9 positions match TRBD2. Per the germline V gene, CDR1 is SGHNT and CDR2 is YYREEE (reference sequence). After removal of 5 bases from V and 4 bases from J, the junction contained 17 bases not matched to a gene. The CDR3 totals 18 residues. CDR3 region: CASSPLVASGTGPDTQYF. The CDR3 region has the DNA TGTGCCAGCAGTCCTTTGGTGGCTAGCGGGACCGGGCCAGATACGCAGTATTTT.

This clonotype occurred a few times. The chain recombines TRBV29-1 with TRBJ1-5, with TRBD1 matching over 9 bases. This CDR3 region has 14 residues. Germline lookup yields CDR1 SQVTM and CDR2 ANQGSEA. The ends lost 4 bases at V and 4 bases at J; junction bases unmatched: 5. Here the CDR3 DNA reads TGCAGCGTTGCGGGACAGGGTGGAAATCAGCCCCAGCATTTT. It codes for CSVAGQGGNQPQHF.

The chain uses TRBV7-3 and TRBJ1-2; 8 nucleotides agree with TRBD1. Germline V CDR1 and CDR2: SGHTA, FQGTGA. V lost 5 bases to trimming and J lost 4 bases; unmatched junction nucleotides: 3. The CDR3 consists of 13 residues. CDR3 amino acids: CASSATGGYGYTF. In DNA form, the CDR3 reads TGTGCCAGCAGCGCAACAGGGGGCTATGGCTACACCTTC.

This clonotype was seen only a few times. The J gene is TRBJ2-7, the V gene TRBV5-1, with 7 nucleotides matching TRBD1. The germline gives CDR1 SGHRS, CDR2 YFSETQ. The CDR3 runs to 16 residues. V lost 1 base and J lost 0; bases outside the gene matches: 7. CDR3 protein: CASSLSPRGSSYEQYV. CDR3 bases: TGCGCCAGCAGCTTGTCCCCCAGGGGGAGCTCCTACGAGCAGTACGTC.

This clonotype has more than one count but fewer than ten. Here the CDR3 reads CASSLGLAGGAGAQYF. CDR3 in DNA: TGTGCCAGCAGCTTAGGACTAGCGGGGGGAGCCGGGGCCCAGTACTTC. This chain links TRBV7-2 with TRBJ2-5; 13 bases map to TRBD2. V lost 1 base to trimming and J lost 9 bases; unmatched junction nucleotides: 8. This CDR3 contains 16 residues. Germline assignment: CDR1 SGHTA and CDR2 FQGNSA.

This clonotype was seen a handful of times. This sequence joins TRBV7-9 and TRBJ2-7, with a weak D call TRBD1 (5 bases). This CDR3 contains 13 residues. The germline gives CDR1 SEHNR, CDR2 FQNEAQ (reference sequence). The V gene lost 1 base and the J gene lost 5 bases, with 9 bases spanning the gap. CDR3 nucleotides: TGTGCCAGCAGCTTAGTAGGGGTTAACGAGCAGTACTTC. As protein: CASSLVGVNEQYF.

V gene TRBV28 combines with J gene TRBJ2-5; D may match TRBD1 or TRBD2 (6 bases each). CDR1 and CDR2 (germline): MDHEN, SYDVKM. CDR3 length: 15 residues. The V end was cut by 0 bases, the J end by 5 bases, with 13 bases between. In DNA, the CDR3 is TGTGCCAGCAGTTTATGGGGTACAGGGAGGGAGACCCAGTACTTC. Translation gives CASSLWGTGRETQYF. The variable domain in full, with the rest retrieved from reference TRBV28 and TRBJ2-5, is DVKVTQSSRYLVKRTGEKVFLECVQDMDHENMFWYRQDPGLGLRLIYFSYDVKMKEKGDIPEGYSVSREKKERFSLILESASTNQTSMYLCASSLWGTGRETQYFGPGTRLLVL.

The J gene is TRBJ2-1, the V gene TRBV30, with 8 bases fitting TRBD2. V gave up 2 bases and J gave up 6 bases; unmatched junction bases: 9. The V gene's germline CDR1 is GTSNPN and CDR2 SVGIG (reference sequence). The CDR3 extends over 15 amino acids. The CDR3 protein is CAWSPRLASGNEQFF. For the CDR3, the DNA is TGTGCCTGGAGTCCCCGACTAGCGTCGGGCAATGAGCAGTTCTTC.

Only a few counts were recorded for this clonotype. The gene calls are TRBV4-1 and TRBJ1-2, with D perhaps matching TRBD1 (6 bases). The CDR3 totals 16 residues. Germline CDR1 reads MGHRA; CDR2 reads YSYEKL. Trimming took 1 base from V and 2 from J, leaving 14 bases between them. CDR3 nucleotides: TGCGCCAGCAGCCAAGCCCCGAGAGGGGGGAACTATGGCTACACCTTC. This sequence encodes CASSQAPRGGNYGYTF.

The CDR3 sequence is CASSLWGKSPGANVLTF. For the CDR3, the DNA is TGTGCCAGCAGCTTGTGGGGCAAATCTCCTGGGGCCAACGTCCTGACTTTC. The chain employs TRBV11-2 and TRBJ2-6; possibly TRBD1 for D (5 bases). The germline CDR1 and CDR2 sequences are SGHAT and FQNNGV. V was shortened by 3 bases and J by 2 bases, with 14 bases between the two germline ends. CDR3 length equals 17 residues.

The chain recombines TRBV3-1 with TRBJ1-3; the D is unclear. Germline CDR1 is LGHDT and CDR2 is YNNKEL (reference sequence). The CDR3 covers 16 residues. V was cut by 0 bases and J by 0 bases, with 9 bases left in between. The CDR3 loop is CASSQDLDHSGNTIYF. CDR3 DNA sequence: TGTGCCAGCAGCCAAGATCTGGACCACTCTGGAAACACCATATATTTT.

This clonotype was found a few times. The chain carries TRBV7-2 and TRBJ1-2, with 10 bases lining up with TRBD1. V was clipped by 5 bases and J by 5 bases; unmatched bases: 14. This CDR3 comprises 17 residues. CDR1 SGHTA and CDR2 FQGNSA come from the germline V gene. CDR3 in amino acids: CASSAPPGTGDRYGYTF. The DNA of the CDR3 is TGTGCCAGCAGCGCCCCCCCGGGGACAGGGGACCGTTATGGCTACACCTTC.

This chain links TRBV7-2 with TRBJ1-6; a possible D gene is TRBD1 (5 bases). The ends were cut back, 0 bases at V and 11 bases at J, with 11 bases in the middle. Germline assignment: CDR1 SGHTA and CDR2 FQGNSA. The CDR3 length is 14 residues. The CDR3 DNA sequence: TGTGCCAGCAGCTTAGCGGGCGGGGCGACACCCCTCCACTTT. Protein: CASSLAGGATPLHF.

This clonotype was counted many times. V gene TRBV6-5 combines with J gene TRBJ1-2, with D possibly matching TRBD1 (5 bases). CDR3 length equals 13 residues. Germline CDR1 reads MNHEY; CDR2 reads SVGAGI. V lost 6 bases, J lost 2 bases, and 10 bases lay in between. CDR3 coding DNA: TGTGCCAGCAGCGTCTCAGGGAACTATGGCTACACCTTC. This sequence encodes CASSVSGNYGYTF.

This clonotype was seen repeatedly, ten times or more. The chain couples TRBV15 to TRBJ2-3; D possibly corresponds to TRBD2 (5 bases). This CDR3 is built from 14 residues. The germline V gene has CDR1 LNHNV and CDR2 YYDKDF (reference sequence). V dropped 9 bases and J dropped 0 bases, with 13 bases sitting between them. CDR3 region: CATSTGKSTDTQYF. The CDR3, as DNA: TGTGCCACTTCGACGGGAAAAAGCACAGATACGCAGTATTTT.

This clonotype appeared a few times. The chain combines TRBV7-3 with TRBJ2-3; D perhaps matches TRBD1 (5 bases). The CDR3 is 15 amino acids. V lost 3 bases to trimming and J lost 4 bases, with 14 bases between them. The V gene's germline CDR1 is SGHTA and CDR2 FQGTGA. The CDR3 DNA reads as TGTGCCAGCAGCTTTGGGCAGGGTTCTGCAGATACGCAGTATTTT. Translated, it gives CASSFGQGSADTQYF.

J is TRBJ1-6 and V is TRBV6-5, with D possibly being TRBD1 (5 bases). V gave up 0 bases and J gave up 6 bases, with 9 bases separating them. This CDR3 contains 15 residues. Germline-derived CDR1 and CDR2 are MNHEY and SVGAGI. CDR3 DNA sequence: TGTGCCAGCAGTTACTCGGGGACGGGTAATTCACCCCTCCACTTT. Its translation is CASSYSGTGNSPLHF.

This clonotype occurred many times. V and J are TRBV5-1 and TRBJ2-4; D call uncertain. This CDR3 comprises 15 residues. CDR1 is SGHRS, CDR2 YFSETQ, per germline. V lost 4 bases and J lost 0, with 11 bases in between. CDR3 nucleotides: TGCGCCAGCAGCCCCCAGCCGATAGCCAAAAACATTCAGTACTTC. Amino acids: CASSPQPIAKNIQYF.

The rearrangement links TRBV30 to TRBJ2-7; perhaps D is TRBD1 or TRBD2 (5 bases each). The germline V and J ends were trimmed by 4 bases and 1 base, with 20 bases remaining between them. Germline V gives CDR1 GTSNPN, CDR2 SVGIG (reference sequence). This CDR3 contains 16 residues. The CDR3 loop reads CAWTLLRGRKSYEQYF. CDR3 DNA: TGTGCCTGGACTCTACTTCGGGGCAGGAAATCCTACGAGCAGTACTTC.

This clonotype has a handful of counts. The chain employs TRBV5-1 and TRBJ2-3; tentatively, D is TRBD1 (5 bases). The CDR3 extends over 16 amino acids. The germline V and J ends were trimmed by 1 base and 5 bases, with 17 bases remaining between them. Germline assignment: CDR1 SGHRS and CDR2 YFSETQ. The CDR3 loop reads CASSLRGTEPVDTQYF. The DNA of the CDR3 is TGCGCCAGCAGCTTGAGGGGTACAGAACCCGTAGATACGCAGTATTTT.

The V and J genes are TRBV5-6 and TRBJ1-1; 7 bases are a match to TRBD1. Germline V gives CDR1 SGHDT, CDR2 YYEEEE. The CDR3 runs 14 residues. Germline trimming cut 0 bases from V and 7 bases from J; bases unmatched to any gene: 6. The CDR3 spells CASSLGGGEGEAFF. CDR3 nucleotides: TGTGCCAGCAGCTTGGGAGGGGGCGAAGGTGAAGCTTTCTTT.

The table lists this clonotype with a few counts. V and J are TRBV12-3 or TRBV12-4 and TRBJ2-1, with a weak D call TRBD2 (6 bases). The CDR3 runs 16 residues. With 6 bases removed from V and 1 base from J, the gap between germline ends came to 16 bases. The CDR3 bases are TGTGCCAGCAGGCCTCAGCTAGCGTCGTCCTACAATGAGCAGTTCTTC. This sequence encodes CASRPQLASSYNEQFF.

This chain uses TRBV24-1 with TRBJ2-2; tentatively, D is TRBD2 (6 bases). V was cut by 6 bases and J by 2 bases, with 12 bases left in between. CDR1 is KGHDR, CDR2 SFDVKD, per germline. The CDR3 covers 15 residues. The CDR3 region is CATSWGGKNTGELFF. CDR3 DNA sequence: TGTGCCACCAGTTGGGGCGGGAAAAACACCGGGGAGCTGTTTTTT.

V usage is TRBV7-3 and J usage is TRBJ2-3; 10 positions agree with TRBD2. J lost 4 bases, V lost 10 bases, and 8 bases had no gene match. The germline V gene has CDR1 SGHTA and CDR2 FQGTGA. The length of the CDR3 is 14 residues. CDR3 sequence reads: CATSLAGASDTQYF. The CDR3 coding sequence is TGTGCCACCTCCCTAGCGGGGGCTTCAGATACGCAGTATTTT. The entire variable domain, with the rest obtained from reference TRBV7-3 and TRBJ2-3, is as follows: GAGVSQTPSNKVTEKGKYVELRCDPISGHTALYWYRQSLGQGPEFLIYFQGTGAADDSGLPNDRFFAVRPEGSVSTLKIQRTERGDSAVYLCATSLAGASDTQYFGPGTRLTVL.

This rearrangement joins TRBV7-2 to TRBJ2-3; D remains ambiguous. The ends were cut back, 5 bases at V and 6 bases at J, with 6 bases in the middle. Germline CDR1 and CDR2: SGHTA and FQGNSA. This CDR3 spans 11 amino acids. The CDR3 is CASSPLDTQYF. In DNA, the CDR3 is TGTGCCAGCAGCCCCCTCGATACGCAGTATTTT.

This clonotype has just a few counts. CDR3 sequence: CASKLGVNHYGYTF. DNA of the CDR3: TGTGCCAGCAAGCTTGGAGTAAACCACTATGGCTACACCTTC. The V call is TRBV5-6, the J call TRBJ1-2; unclear D gene. V was trimmed by 6 bases and J by 3 bases, leaving 15 bases between them. The CDR3 contains 14 residues. The germline V gene encodes CDR1 SGHDT and CDR2 YYEEEE.

This clonotype has ten or more counts. CDR3 sequence reads: CASSLRQGARGYTF. CDR3 DNA sequence: TGCGCCAGCAGCTTGCGGCAGGGGGCGCGAGGCTACACCTTC. The chain carries TRBV5-1 and TRBJ1-2; 8 bases agree with TRBD1. The V and J ends lost 1 base and 8 bases, in that order; junction bases with no gene match: 7. This CDR3 contains 14 residues. CDR1 and CDR2 from the germline V gene are SGHRS and YFSETQ.

V usage is TRBV6-5 and J usage is TRBJ2-3, with D perhaps given as TRBD1 or TRBD2 (5 bases each). Germline CDR1 is MNHEY and CDR2 is SVGAGI. The CDR3 length is 14 residues. Trimming pared 2 bases from V and 9 bases from J, leaving 15 bases between. The CDR3 is CASSYGQPRETQYF. For the CDR3, the DNA is TGTGCCAGCAGTTACGGGCAGCCCAGGGAGACGCAGTATTTT.

This clonotype was detected many times. The genes are TRBV7-2 and TRBJ1-6; no clear D. The CDR3 covers 14 residues. The ends were cut back, 5 bases at V and 9 bases at J, with 14 bases in the middle. Germline CDR1 SGHTA, CDR2 FQGNSA. CDR3 residues: CASSPGSGGSPLHF. The CDR3 DNA follows: TGTGCCAGCAGCCCGGGGTCAGGAGGTTCACCCCTCCACTTT.

Only a few counts were recorded for this clonotype. This chain links TRBV7-2 with TRBJ1-5; D remains ambiguous. The length of the CDR3 is 13 residues. Trimming took 4 bases from V and 4 from J, leaving 8 bases between them. The V gene's germline CDR1 is SGHTA and CDR2 FQGNSA. The CDR3, as DNA: TGTGCCAGCAGCTCCGTTGGAAATCAGCCCCAGCATTTT. Its protein product is CASSSVGNQPQHF.

This clonotype was found once. The V and J genes are TRBV6-2 or TRBV6-3 and TRBJ1-6; D remains unclear. The CDR3 runs 16 residues. The germline V and J ends were trimmed by 2 bases and 0 bases, with 8 bases remaining between them. Per the germline V gene, CDR1 is MNHEY and CDR2 is SVGEGT. The DNA of the CDR3 is TGTGCCAGCAGTTACCTTGTGAGCTCCTATAATTCACCCCTCCACTTT. It codes for CASSYLVSSYNSPLHF.